Below, 12 T cell receptor beta chains from the same sample are listed, as sequenced in a study of T cell therapy after organ transplantation. Assay: immunoSEQ multiplex PCR; the TCRdb copy retains only in-frame clones and omits some. The sample holds roughly 20,000 clones, around 83% seen once. Time point noted: 20-29 weeks after completion of therapy. Antigens for these TCRs are unknown. Specimen: CD8+ T cells from blood, collected after autologous CMV-specific T cell therapy. The receptors derive from a human patient who had received a solid organ transplant and had CMV disease. A share of the T cells may be of graft donor origin.

The chain links TRBV4-1 to TRBJ1-5; D is perhaps TRBD1 (5 bases). This CDR3 has 16 residues. Germline-derived CDR1 and CDR2 are MGHRA and YSYEKL. The V end was cut by 0 bases, the J end by 2 bases, with 11 bases between. The CDR3 sequence is CASSQETGGGNQPQHF. As DNA, the CDR3 is TGCGCCAGCAGCCAAGAGACGGGGGGAGGCAATCAGCCCCAGCATTTT.

CDR3 nucleotides: TGCGCCAGCAGCCAAGATTGGTCAGGGGGCGAGTACGAGCAGTACTTC. Residues: CASSQDWSGGEYEQYF. The chain links TRBV4-1 to TRBJ2-7, with 8 positions matching TRBD1. The germline V gene has CDR1 MGHRA and CDR2 YSYEKL. With 0 bases clipped from V and 4 bases from J, the junction kept 8 bases outside the gene matches. The CDR3 loop spans 16 amino acids.

The rearrangement uses TRBV2 and TRBJ2-7, with D possibly matching TRBD2 (6 bases). Deletions cut 0 bases from V and 2 bases from J, with 23 bases between. Germline-derived CDR1 and CDR2 are SNHLY and FYNNEI. The CDR3 is made up of 19 amino acids. The CDR3 region has the DNA TGTGCCAGCAGTGAAGCCGGCCGCACGGGACTGATGAATGCCTACGAGCAGTACTTC. It codes for CASSEAGRTGLMNAYEQYF.

The V and J genes are TRBV7-7 and TRBJ2-7; D remains ambiguous. The V end lost 1 base, the J end lost 1 base, and 8 bases lay between the germline ends. This CDR3 contains 14 residues. Per germline, CDR1 SSHAT and CDR2 FNYEAQ (reference sequence). The CDR3 nucleotides are TGTGCCAGCAGCTTAGATTGGTCTTCCTACGAGCAGTACTTC. Protein: CASSLDWSSYEQYF.

The rearrangement uses TRBV4-3 and TRBJ2-3; unclear D gene. The CDR3 sequence is 15 residues long. The germline V and J ends were trimmed by 0 bases and 2 bases, with 9 bases remaining between them. CDR1 and CDR2 (germline): LGHNA, YSLEER. CDR3 bases: TGCGCCAGCAGCCAAGATGGTGGCTTCACAGATACGCAGTATTTT. Residues: CASSQDGGFTDTQYF.

The gene calls are TRBV5-6 and TRBJ1-2; tentative D call: TRBD1 (5 bases). V gave up 4 bases and J gave up 5 bases, with 15 bases separating them. From germline, CDR1 is SGHDT and CDR2 YYEEEE. The CDR3 extends over 14 amino acids. The DNA of the CDR3 is TGTGCCAGCAGCGCGAGGGGTATACCTTATGGCTACACCTTC. Translated, it gives CASSARGIPYGYTF.

This chain links TRBV27 with TRBJ2-3; D is uncertain. This CDR3 is 12 amino acids long. Germline values: CDR1 MNHEY, CDR2 SMNVEV (reference sequence). Trimming left V 6 bases short and J 4 bases short, with 8 bases between. This chain's CDR3 is CASRYGADTQYF. CDR3 DNA: TGTGCCAGCAGGTATGGGGCAGATACGCAGTATTTT.

The chain has TRBV27 and TRBJ1-1, with TRBD1 identical over 7 bases. Germline lookup yields CDR1 MNHEY and CDR2 SMNVEV (reference sequence). The V and J ends lost 6 bases and 0 bases, in that order; junction bases with no gene match: 7. CDR3 size: 15 residues. CDR3 coding DNA: TGTGCCAGCAGCCTAACGGGACAGATGAACACTGAAGCTTTCTTT. Amino acids: CASSLTGQMNTEAFF.

This chain uses TRBV7-9 with TRBJ2-1; the match to TRBD2 covers 12 bases. J gave up 7 bases and V 5 bases, and 9 bases lay outside the gene matches. Germline assignment: CDR1 SEHNR and CDR2 FQNEAQ (reference sequence). The length of the CDR3 is 16 residues. The CDR3 coding sequence is TGTGCCAGCAGCCCGCCTAGCGGGAGGGCCGGGAATGAGCAGTTCTTC. This sequence encodes CASSPPSGRAGNEQFF.

The CDR3 DNA follows: TGTGCCACCGGACAGGGCTACTACGAGCAGTACTTC. As protein: CATGQGYYEQYF. The chain joins TRBV19 to TRBJ2-7; TRBD1 matches 8 bases. Germline V CDR1 and CDR2: LNHDA, SQIVND (reference sequence). V gave up 10 bases and J gave up 3 bases; unmatched junction bases: 5. The CDR3 spans 12 residues.

The chain links TRBV6-5 to TRBJ1-4, with D unresolved. V was cut by 5 bases and J by 0 bases, with 10 bases left in between. The CDR3 runs 15 residues. Per the germline V gene, CDR1 is MNHEY and CDR2 is SVGAGI. CDR3 region: CASSPSETTNEKLFF. CDR3 in DNA: TGTGCCAGCAGTCCCAGTGAGACAACTAATGAAAAACTGTTTTTT.

The rearrangement uses TRBV18 and TRBJ2-1; TRBD1 aligns across 8 bases. The CDR3 spans 17 residues. CDR1 and CDR2 (germline): KGHSH, LQKENI. Trimming cost V 0 bases and J 4 bases; bases outside gene matches: 8. The DNA for the CDR3 is TGTGCCAGCTCACCACCTCTGGACAGGGCAAAATACAATGAGCAGTTCTTC. It yields the protein CASSPPLDRAKYNEQFF.